The 27 T cell receptor beta chains presented below share a single source sample, sequenced in a study of shared clonotypes between healthy human individuals. Naive CD8 cells, CD45RO-negative and positively selected for CCR7, excluded terminally differentiated effector memory CD45RA+ cells. Method: immunoSEQ multiplex PCR; TCRdb's copy keeps in-frame clones and lacks some. Counted here are under 850,000 clones, 85% to 95% occurring once; the ten biggest clones make up 24%. The specimen was naive CD8+ T cells sorted from blood. All receptors derive from a young man in good health.

The chain uses TRBV7-9 and TRBJ2-2; 14 bases are shared with TRBD2. Germline assignment: CDR1 SEHNR and CDR2 FQNEAQ (reference sequence). This CDR3 is built from 16 residues. Germline trimming cut 7 bases from V and 4 bases from J; bases unmatched to any gene: 5. CDR3 bases: TGTGCCAGCACTACAGGACTAGCGGGAGGCACCGGGGAGCTGTTTTTT. Its protein product is CASTTGLAGGTGELFF.

The rearrangement joins TRBV4-3 to TRBJ2-1; 13 bases align to TRBD2. V lost 1 base, J lost 7 bases, and 1 base stayed unmatched. Looked up from germline, CDR1 is LGHNA and CDR2 is YSLEER. CDR3 size: 15 residues. CDR3 protein: CASSQGTSGSNEQFF. In DNA, the CDR3 is TGCGCCAGCAGCCAAGGGACTAGCGGGAGTAATGAGCAGTTCTTC.

The V call is TRBV5-1, the J call TRBJ2-7; TRBD2 aligns across 7 bases. The CDR3 sequence is 18 residues long. Germline V gene sequence: CDR1 SGHRS, CDR2 YFSETQ. The V gene end was trimmed by 3 bases and the J gene end by 1 base; junction bases not matched to a gene: 16. CDR3: CASSSPPPSGPSSYEQYF. As DNA, the CDR3 is TGCGCCAGCAGCTCGCCCCCCCCTAGCGGCCCCTCTTCCTACGAGCAGTACTTC.

V is TRBV27 and J is TRBJ2-7; 8 bases fit TRBD2. The J segment lost 3 bases and the V segment lost 7 bases, leaving 11 bases of the junction unmatched. The CDR3 is 15 amino acids. Per germline, CDR1 MNHEY and CDR2 SMNVEV (reference sequence). The CDR3 bases are TGTGCCAGCACCGCAACTAGCGGTTCCTTCTACGAGCAGTACTTC. Its protein is CASTATSGSFYEQYF.

The rearrangement links TRBV5-6 to TRBJ2-7; the match to TRBD1 covers 11 bases. The CDR3 contains 16 residues. Germline CDR1 is SGHDT and CDR2 is YYEEEE. The junction had 8 bases not matched to a gene; V was cut back by 4 bases and J by 2 bases. The CDR3, as DNA: TGTGCCAGCAGCCCGGGGTGGGACAGGGGGACCTACGAGCAGTACTTC. This encodes CASSPGWDRGTYEQYF.

The chain is built from TRBV7-2 and TRBJ2-6, with 7 bases identical to TRBD1. Losses at the gene ends were 3 bases for V and 2 bases for J; bases not matched to a gene: 13. Germline V CDR1 and CDR2: SGHTA, FQGNSA. The CDR3 runs to 19 residues. The CDR3 is CASSFLTGKSPTGANVLTF. The CDR3 nucleotides are TGTGCCAGCAGCTTTCTGACAGGGAAGAGCCCCACTGGGGCCAACGTCCTGACTTTC.

V is TRBV6-1 and J is TRBJ2-2; D perhaps matches TRBD1 (5 bases). Germline-derived CDR1 and CDR2 are MNHNS and SASEGT. CDR3 length: 15 amino acids. V was cut by 3 bases and J by 6 bases, with 14 bases left in between. This CDR3 is CASSDYLGPPGELFF. The CDR3 region has the DNA TGTGCCAGCAGTGATTATCTGGGGCCCCCCGGGGAGCTGTTTTTT.

The J gene is TRBJ2-1, the V gene TRBV7-3; D remains unclear. The germline V and J ends were trimmed by 1 base and 0 bases, with 7 bases remaining between them. Germline CDR1 SGHTA, CDR2 FQGTGA. This CDR3 comprises 15 residues. In DNA form, the CDR3 reads TGTGCCAGCAGCTTAAACCCAAGCTCCTACAATGAGCAGTTCTTC. Encoded protein: CASSLNPSSYNEQFF.

This clone was counted once. The chain employs TRBV6-1 and TRBJ1-1; possible D gene TRBD1, 5 bases. The germline gives CDR1 MNHNS, CDR2 SASEGT. V was trimmed by 1 base and J by 1 base, leaving 10 bases between them. This CDR3 is 15 amino acids long. CDR3 nucleotide sequence: TGTGCCAGCAGTGAAGGCAGGGTTAAGAACACTGAAGCTTTCTTT. Residues: CASSEGRVKNTEAFF.

V usage is TRBV7-3 and J usage is TRBJ2-1; 8 nucleotides match TRBD2. From germline, CDR1 is SGHTA and CDR2 FQGTGA. The CDR3 contains 15 residues. J was trimmed by 7 bases and V by 2 bases; bases with no gene match: 7. The CDR3: CASSLRSGGWNEQFF. DNA for the CDR3: TGTGCCAGCAGCTTACGGTCGGGAGGGTGGAATGAGCAGTTCTTC. The full variable domain, rest sourced from reference TRBV7-3 and TRBJ2-1, is GAGVSQTPSNKVTEKGKYVELRCDPISGHTALYWYRQSLGQGPEFLIYFQGTGAADDSGLPNDRFFAVRPEGSVSTLKIQRTERGDSAVYLCASSLRSGGWNEQFFGPGTRLTVL.

This chain uses TRBV7-8 with TRBJ2-1; 9 bases are shared with TRBD1. Germline CDR1 is SGHVS and CDR2 is FQNEAQ. Trimming removed 6 bases from V and 9 bases from J; junction bases left unmatched: 12. The CDR3 has 15 residues. The chain's CDR3 is CASRIGQGHGTEQFF. The CDR3 nucleotides are TGTGCCAGCAGGATCGGACAGGGGCATGGGACTGAGCAGTTCTTC.

The chain couples TRBV5-5 to TRBJ2-1; the D gene is possibly TRBD1 (6 bases). CDR3 length: 16 amino acids. V was trimmed by 0 bases and J by 12 bases, leaving 22 bases between them. Germline CDR1 SGHKS, CDR2 YYEKEE (reference sequence). The CDR3 region has the DNA TGTGCCAGCAGCTTGGACGACAGGAACCCATTAATGAGGCAGTTCTTC. This encodes CASSLDDRNPLMRQFF.

This chain joins TRBV18 and TRBJ1-4, with D possibly being TRBD1 (5 bases). The CDR3 runs 14 residues. Germline lookup yields CDR1 KGHSH and CDR2 LQKENI. V was cut by 4 bases and J by 3 bases, with 9 bases left in between. The CDR3 DNA reads TGTGCCAGCTCACGTACGGGGCCTAATGAAAAACTGTTTTTT. Its protein product is CASSRTGPNEKLFF.

CDR3: CASGGESSYNEQFF. Written as DNA, the CDR3 is TGTGCCAGCGGAGGTGAAAGCTCCTACAATGAGCAGTTCTTC. The chain joins TRBV11-2 to TRBJ2-1; possibly TRBD2 for D (5 bases). The ends were cut back, 8 bases at V and 0 bases at J, with 11 bases in the middle. The CDR3 covers 14 residues. CDR1 SGHAT and CDR2 FQNNGV come from the germline V gene.

The chain recombines TRBV9 with TRBJ2-3; the D is unclear. CDR1 is SGDLS and CDR2 is YYNGEE in the germline V gene. Trimming stripped 3 bases from V and 0 bases from J, with 14 bases between. CDR3 length: 16 amino acids. The CDR3 spells CASSEFGVVSTDTQYF. CDR3 coding DNA: TGTGCCAGCAGCGAATTCGGAGTAGTTAGCACAGATACGCAGTATTTT.

This clone appeared a single time. The chain recombines TRBV7-2 with TRBJ1-2; 9 bases line up with TRBD1. The germline V gene has CDR1 SGHTA and CDR2 FQGNSA. After removal of 2 bases from V and 4 bases from J, the junction contained 8 bases not matched to a gene. CDR3 length: 16 amino acids. CDR3 DNA sequence: TGTGCCAGCAGCTTACCCCGGGACAGGGTGAGCTATGGCTACACCTTC. Its protein is CASSLPRDRVSYGYTF. Looking up the rest from reference TRBV7-2 and TRBJ1-2 gives the full variable domain: GAGVSQSPSNKVTEKGKDVELRCDPISGHTALYWYRQSLGQGLEFLIYFQGNSAPDKSGLPSDRFSAERTGGSVSTLTIQRTQQEDSAVYLCASSLPRDRVSYGYTFGSGTRLTVV.

Turning to this clone: This specimen includes other DNA sequences encoding the same CDR3. V gene TRBV27 combines with J gene TRBJ2-7, with D perhaps given as TRBD1 or TRBD2 (5 bases each). The CDR3 is made up of 13 amino acids. Trimming removed 0 bases at V and 3 bases at J, with 6 bases between. The germline V gene encodes CDR1 MNHEY and CDR2 SMNVEV (reference sequence). CDR3 DNA sequence: TGTGCCAGCAGTTTATCGGGGGACTACGAGCAGTACTTC. Translated: CASSLSGDYEQYF.

For the CDR3, the DNA is TGTGCCAGCAGCCAAACAGGGGGAGACTACGAGCAGTACTTC. Translation gives CASSQTGGDYEQYF. The chain combines TRBV6-5 with TRBJ2-7; 8 nucleotides agree with TRBD1. This CDR3 has 14 residues. Germline values: CDR1 MNHEY, CDR2 SVGAGI. Losses at the gene ends were 6 bases for V and 3 bases for J; bases not matched to a gene: 7.

CDR3 nucleotides: TGTGCCAGCAGCTTCTCCTTCTACGAGCAGTACTTC. Translating it yields CASSFSFYEQYF. The chain recombines TRBV11-2 with TRBJ2-7; D uncertain. The V gene's germline CDR1 is SGHAT and CDR2 FQNNGV. This CDR3 has 12 amino acids. V was cut by 3 bases and J by 3 bases, with 6 bases left in between.

V gene TRBV15 combines with J gene TRBJ2-1; D is unresolved. V was trimmed by 3 bases and J by 5 bases, leaving 14 bases between them. The CDR3 length is 15 residues. The germline CDR1 and CDR2 sequences are LNHNV and YYDKDF (reference sequence). The CDR3 spells CATSSLYNSNNEQFF. Written as DNA, the CDR3 is TGTGCCACCAGCAGCCTTTACAACAGTAACAATGAGCAGTTCTTC. Variable domain in full (rest from reference TRBV15 and TRBJ2-1): DAMVIQNPRYQVTQFGKPVTLSCSQTLNHNVMYWYQQKSSQAPKLLFHYYDKDFNNEADTPDNFQSRRPNTSFCFLDIRSPGLGDTAMYLCATSSLYNSNNEQFFGPGTRLTVL.

The chain has TRBV7-8 and TRBJ2-5; tentative D call: TRBD1 (5 bases). This CDR3 contains 21 residues. Germline V gene lookup returns CDR1 SGHVS and CDR2 FQNEAQ. The germline V and J ends were trimmed by 2 bases and 1 base, with 29 bases remaining between them. CDR3 loop: CASSLPTDARHAPAPQETQYF. CDR3 DNA: TGTGCCAGCAGCTTACCGACAGATGCTAGGCATGCACCTGCCCCCCAAGAGACCCAGTACTTC.

Concerning this clone: Different DNA sequences within this sample yield the same CDR3. This rearrangement joins TRBV19 to TRBJ2-7, with D possibly TRBD2 on 6 matching bases. Germline-derived CDR1 and CDR2 are LNHDA and SQIVND (reference sequence). There are 20 residues in the CDR3. Trimming left V 0 bases short and J 0 bases short, with 24 bases between. The DNA of the CDR3 is TGTGCCAGTAGTATAGATGATCGGGATAGCGGCTTTACCAGCTCCTACGAGCAGTACTTC. Residues: CASSIDDRDSGFTSSYEQYF.

The chain employs TRBV6-5 and TRBJ1-2; TRBD1 agrees at 7 bases. The trim removed 5 bases at V and 3 bases at J, leaving 3 bases unmatched. Germline V gene lookup returns CDR1 MNHEY and CDR2 SVGAGI. CDR3 length equals 13 residues. The CDR3 DNA reads as TGTGCCAGCAGTCCTACAGGGGACTATGGCTACACCTTC. Amino acid sequence: CASSPTGDYGYTF.

This chain connects TRBV19 to TRBJ1-4; unclear D gene. V lost 9 bases and J 0 bases, leaving 17 bases between the germline ends. The CDR3 runs 16 residues. The germline V gene encodes CDR1 LNHDA and CDR2 SQIVND (reference sequence). CDR3 DNA sequence: TGTGCCAGCAGGCTTAAGGCCCATGCAACTAATGAAAAACTGTTTTTT. Translated, it gives CASRLKAHATNEKLFF.

Notes on this clone: This may be a read error, as it is one base from a much larger clone. This same CDR3 is encoded by further DNA sequences in the sample. The rearrangement links TRBV27 to TRBJ2-7; perhaps TRBD2 as D (5 bases). Deletions cut 3 bases from V and 2 bases from J, with 8 bases between. The length of the CDR3 is 13 residues. The germline CDR1 and CDR2 sequences are MNHEY and SMNVEV (reference sequence). CDR3 sequence (DNA): TGTGCCAGCAGTTTCGGACTGACCTACGAGCAGTACTTC. Its protein is CASSFGLTYEQYF.

The V and J genes are TRBV5-6 and TRBJ1-4, with no clear D. CDR3 length: 15 amino acids. Deletions cut 3 bases from V and 1 base from J, with 10 bases between. The germline V gene has CDR1 SGHDT and CDR2 YYEEEE. CDR3 nucleotides: TGTGCCAGCAGCTCAGAGAGGGAAACTAATGAAAAACTGTTTTTT. Protein: CASSSERETNEKLFF.

The count of this clone is one. The V call is TRBV7-2, the J call TRBJ2-1; the match to TRBD2 covers 11 bases. The germline V gene encodes CDR1 SGHTA and CDR2 FQGNSA. The CDR3 runs to 16 residues. V lost 2 bases and J lost 4; bases outside the gene matches: 4. CDR3 DNA: TGTGCCAGCAGCTTACCCGGGACTAGCGGTTACAATGAGCAGTTCTTC. It yields the protein CASSLPGTSGYNEQFF.